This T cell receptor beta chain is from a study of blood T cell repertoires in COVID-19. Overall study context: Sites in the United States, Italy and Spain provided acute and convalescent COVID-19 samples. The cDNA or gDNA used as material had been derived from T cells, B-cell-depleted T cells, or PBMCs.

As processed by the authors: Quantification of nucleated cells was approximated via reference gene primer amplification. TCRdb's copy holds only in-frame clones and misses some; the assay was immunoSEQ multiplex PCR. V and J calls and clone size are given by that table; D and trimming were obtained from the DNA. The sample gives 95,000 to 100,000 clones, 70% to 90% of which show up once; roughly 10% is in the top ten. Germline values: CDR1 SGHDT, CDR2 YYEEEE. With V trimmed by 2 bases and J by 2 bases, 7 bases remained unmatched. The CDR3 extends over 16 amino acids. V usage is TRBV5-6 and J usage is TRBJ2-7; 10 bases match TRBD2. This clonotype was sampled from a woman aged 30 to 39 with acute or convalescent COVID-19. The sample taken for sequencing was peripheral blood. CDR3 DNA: TGTGCCAGCAGCTTTTTAGCGGGGGGCAATCCCTACGAGCAGTACTTC. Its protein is CASSFLAGGNPYEQYF. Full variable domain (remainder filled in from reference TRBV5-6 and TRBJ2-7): DAGVTQSPTHLIKTRGQQVTLRCSPKSGHDTVSWYQQALGQGPQFIFQYYEEEERQRGNFPDRFSGHQFPNYSSELNVNALLLGDSALYLCASSFLAGGNPYEQYFGPGTRLTVT.